These 29 T cell receptor beta chains originate from one sample sequenced in a study of cytomegalovirus exposure and HLA in healthy donors. Sequenced by immunoSEQ multiplex PCR; TCRdb stores in-frame clones only, minus some. Of 250,000 to 350,000 clones listed, roughly nine tenths are singletons. Sequenced material: PBMCs. The receptors shown here come from a woman in her thirties in good health and CMV-seropositive.

This clone was detected many times. The J gene is TRBJ1-2, the V gene TRBV30; D uncertain. CDR3 length equals 14 residues. The V end was cut by 2 bases, the J end by 5 bases, with 15 bases between. Germline CDR1 and CDR2: GTSNPN and SVGIG (reference sequence). CDR3 loop: CAWSPPGARYGYTF. In DNA, the CDR3 is TGTGCCTGGAGTCCTCCAGGAGCCCGTTATGGCTACACCTTC.

This chain uses TRBV7-6 with TRBJ2-2; possibly TRBD1 or TRBD2 for D (5 bases each). Germline lookup yields CDR1 SGHVS and CDR2 FNYEAQ. The CDR3 is 14 amino acids. Between the trimmed V and J ends, which lost 6 bases and 3 bases, there was a span of 11 bases. CDR3 bases: TGTGCCAGCAGGTCTGGGGGTTACACCGGGGAGCTGTTTTTT. Protein product: CASRSGGYTGELFF.

The rearrangement uses TRBV19 and TRBJ2-7, with TRBD2 matching 10 bases. There are 15 residues in the CDR3. With 4 bases clipped from V and 2 bases from J, the junction kept 5 bases outside the gene matches. Germline lookup yields CDR1 LNHDA and CDR2 SQIVND (reference sequence). In nucleotides, the CDR3 is TGTGCCAGTAGTACCCGACTAGCGGGCCCCTACGAGCAGTACTTC. Translation: CASSTRLAGPYEQYF. The full variable domain, completed using reference TRBV19 and TRBJ2-7, is DGGITQSPKYLFRKEGQNVTLSCEQNLNHDAMYWYRQDPGQGLRLIYYSQIVNDFQKGDIAEGYSVSREKKESFPLTVTSAQKNPTAFYLCASSTRLAGPYEQYFGPGTRLTVT.

The chain carries TRBV27 and TRBJ2-7, with TRBD2 matching over 7 bases. Germline CDR1 MNHEY, CDR2 SMNVEV (reference sequence). The CDR3 loop spans 13 amino acids. V gave up 4 bases and J gave up 7 bases; unmatched junction bases: 7. CDR3 loop: CASSYPGTKEQYF. Here the CDR3 DNA reads TGTGCCAGCAGTTACCCCGGGACTAAAGAGCAGTACTTC.

The J gene is TRBJ1-1, the V gene TRBV7-2; 7 bases fit TRBD1. V dropped 1 base and J dropped 11; count of bases not matched to a gene: 13. CDR3 size: 15 residues. CDR1 and CDR2 (germline): SGHTA, FQGNSA. For the CDR3, the DNA is TGTGCCAGCAGCTTAGGGCGAAAAGGGACAGCGGGGGCTTTCTTT. As protein: CASSLGRKGTAGAFF.

This clone appeared a single time. This sample includes further DNA sequences coding for the same CDR3. The chain links TRBV5-1 to TRBJ2-5; D unclear. The CDR3 length is 12 residues. V lost 4 bases and J lost 5, with 9 bases in between. Germline V CDR1 and CDR2: SGHRS, YFSETQ. The CDR3 region has the DNA TGCGCCAGCAGCCTGGTTGGGGAGACCCAGTACTTC. This sequence encodes CASSLVGETQYF.

The chain uses TRBV30 and TRBJ2-3, with TRBD2 matching 12 bases. This CDR3 has 15 amino acids. From germline, CDR1 is GTSNPN and CDR2 SVGIG (reference sequence). J lost 1 base, V lost 4 bases, and 3 bases had no gene match. CDR3 bases: TGTGCCTGGAACCTAGCGGGAGGGGGCACAGATACGCAGTATTTT. This translates into CAWNLAGGGTDTQYF.

The chain links TRBV7-2 to TRBJ2-7; 12 bases are shared with TRBD2. Looked up from germline, CDR1 is SGHTA and CDR2 is FQGNSA. The CDR3 is 16 residues long. V shed 1 base, J shed 7 bases, and the junction held 8 bases outside the gene matches. CDR3 sequence (DNA): TGTGCCAGCAGCTTAGACACTAGCGGGAGGCCCCCGGAGCAGTACTTC. Its translation is CASSLDTSGRPPEQYF.

J is TRBJ1-1 and V is TRBV7-9; D gene unclear. The V gene lost 1 base and the J gene lost 2 bases, with 8 bases spanning the gap. The germline V gene has CDR1 SEHNR and CDR2 FQNEAQ (reference sequence). The CDR3 has 14 amino acids. The CDR3 sequence is CASSLGGINTEAFF. The CDR3 bases are TGTGCCAGCAGCTTAGGGGGAATCAACACTGAAGCTTTCTTT.

This chain uses TRBV6-1 with TRBJ1-2; a weak D match, TRBD1 (6 bases). This CDR3 has 15 residues. CDR1 is MNHNS, CDR2 SASEGT, per germline. V lost 2 bases, J lost 2 bases, and 12 bases lay in between. As DNA, the CDR3 is TGTGCCAGCAGTGAACATTTTACAGGGAACTATGGCTACACCTTC. This gives the protein CASSEHFTGNYGYTF.

The chain recombines TRBV9 with TRBJ2-1, with D tentatively TRBD1 (6 bases). Germline CDR1 and CDR2: SGDLS and YYNGEE. The CDR3 contains 14 residues. The ends were cut back, 3 bases at V and 9 bases at J, with 16 bases in the middle. The CDR3 is CASSEPTRDIEQFF. In DNA, the CDR3 is TGTGCCAGCAGCGAACCCACCCGGGACATTGAGCAGTTCTTC.

This clone was counted between two and nine times. This chain connects TRBV7-9 to TRBJ1-5; D gene ambiguous. The germline CDR1 and CDR2 sequences are SEHNR and FQNEAQ (reference sequence). There are 15 residues in the CDR3. V was clipped by 1 base and J by 3 bases, with 10 bases between them. This CDR3 reads CASSLGTAPNQPQHF. The CDR3 DNA is TGTGCCAGCAGCTTAGGCACGGCCCCCAATCAGCCCCAGCATTTT. The whole variable domain, filled in from reference TRBV7-9 and TRBJ1-5, reads DTGVSQNPRHKITKRGQNVTFRCDPISEHNRLYWYRQTLGQGPEFLTYFQNEAQLEKSRLLSDRFSAERPKGSFSTLEIQRTEQGDSAMYLCASSLGTAPNQPQHFGDGTRLSIL.

The genes are TRBV6-5 and TRBJ1-5; D may be TRBD1 (6 bases). Germline values: CDR1 MNHEY, CDR2 SVGAGI. This CDR3 region has 14 residues. The V end lost 2 bases, the J end lost 6 bases, and 11 bases lay between the germline ends. The chain's CDR3 is CASSYGGGGQPQHF. CDR3 nucleotides: TGTGCCAGCAGTTACGGGGGCGGCGGTCAGCCCCAGCATTTT.

The rearrangement uses TRBV11-3 and TRBJ1-6; TRBD1 might be the D (5 bases). There are 14 residues in the CDR3. Germline V gene sequence: CDR1 SGHNT, CDR2 YENEEA. V dropped 4 bases and J dropped 10 bases, with 14 bases sitting between them. CDR3 in amino acids: CASSSRGGASPLHF. CDR3 nucleotides: TGTGCCAGCAGCTCCCGGGGGGGAGCCTCACCCCTCCACTTT.

V and J are TRBV11-1 and TRBJ2-7; 9 bases align to TRBD1. Germline V lookup: CDR1 SGHAT, CDR2 FQDESV (reference sequence). The CDR3 totals 16 residues. Losses at the gene ends were 3 bases for V and 2 bases for J; bases not matched to a gene: 8. The CDR3 spells CASSFTRTGAAYEQYF. DNA for the CDR3: TGTGCCAGCAGCTTCACCCGGACAGGGGCGGCCTACGAGCAGTACTTC.

The chain joins TRBV28 to TRBJ1-3; D might be TRBD1 (5 bases). CDR1 and CDR2 (germline): MDHEN, SYDVKM. V was cut by 2 bases and J by 3 bases, with 14 bases left in between. The CDR3 is made up of 16 amino acids. The CDR3 reads CASSLRQWQLGNTIYF. CDR3 bases: TGTGCCAGCAGTTTACGACAGTGGCAGCTTGGAAACACCATATATTTT.

The rearrangement joins TRBV7-3 to TRBJ2-1, with 8 bases lining up with TRBD2. The V gene end was trimmed by 1 base and the J gene end by 5 bases; junction bases not matched to a gene: 4. The CDR3 runs to 15 residues. Germline CDR1 is SGHTA and CDR2 is FQGTGA. For the CDR3, the DNA is TGTGCCAGCAGCTTAAGGCTAGCGGGCCACAATGAGCAGTTCTTC. Protein: CASSLRLAGHNEQFF.

This chain links TRBV2 with TRBJ1-5; D is unresolved. V was cut by 7 bases and J by 6 bases, with 13 bases left in between. CDR1 SNHLY and CDR2 FYNNEI come from the germline V gene. The CDR3 length is 13 residues. The CDR3 DNA reads as TGTGCCAGCAAAGTCGAGGGCGGTCAGCCCCAGCATTTT. Translated, it gives CASKVEGGQPQHF. The variable domain in full, with the rest retrieved from reference TRBV2 and TRBJ1-5, is EPEVTQTPSHQVTQMGQEVILRCVPISNHLYFYWYRQILGQKVEFLVSFYNNEISEKSEIFDDQFSVERPDGSNFTLKIRSTKLEDSAMYFCASKVEGGQPQHFGDGTRLSIL.

This chain uses TRBV27 with TRBJ1-2; D is unresolved. Per the germline V gene, CDR1 is MNHEY and CDR2 is SMNVEV (reference sequence). The ends were cut back, 4 bases at V and 4 bases at J, with 13 bases in the middle. The CDR3 is made up of 14 amino acids. The CDR3 sequence is CASSWRDSSYGYTF. The CDR3 DNA sequence: TGTGCCAGCAGTTGGAGGGATTCGAGCTATGGCTACACCTTC.

CDR3 loop: CASSARTSSYEQYF. The DNA of the CDR3 is TGTGCCAGCAGCGCAAGGACATCTTCCTACGAGCAGTACTTC. This rearrangement joins TRBV9 to TRBJ2-7; tentative D call: TRBD1 (5 bases). V shed 3 bases and J shed 1 base, with 11 bases lying between them. Germline loops: CDR1 SGDLS, CDR2 YYNGEE. The length of the CDR3 is 14 residues.

This chain connects TRBV29-1 to TRBJ1-1, with D tentatively TRBD1 (5 bases). Germline-derived CDR1 and CDR2 are SQVTM and ANQGSEA. Trimming took 6 bases from V and 0 from J, leaving 11 bases between them. The CDR3 is 13 amino acids. In DNA form, the CDR3 reads TGCAGCGTCGATGACAGACTGAACACTGAAGCTTTCTTT. Its protein product is CSVDDRLNTEAFF.

This sequence joins TRBV29-1 and TRBJ1-1, with D hard to call. Trimming pared 5 bases from V and 2 bases from J, leaving 3 bases between. This CDR3 region has 10 residues. Germline CDR1 reads SQVTM; CDR2 reads ANQGSEA. This CDR3 is CSVSNTEAFF. CDR3 DNA: TGCAGCGTTTCCAACACTGAAGCTTTCTTT.

This clone was counted a few times. The CDR3 DNA reads TGTGCCAGCAGCGTAGCTGGGACGGCCGAAGCTTTCTTT. This gives the protein CASSVAGTAEAFF. The chain employs TRBV9 and TRBJ1-1; D might be TRBD1 (5 bases). Per germline, CDR1 SGDLS and CDR2 YYNGEE. V gave up 0 bases and J gave up 8 bases, with 11 bases separating them. The CDR3 is 13 amino acids.

The genes are TRBV7-3 and TRBJ2-7; maybe TRBD1 (5 bases). This CDR3 is 15 amino acids long. The V gene's germline CDR1 is SGHTA and CDR2 FQGTGA. V lost 5 bases, J lost 0 bases, and 14 bases lay in between. The CDR3 DNA is TGTGCCAGCAGCATTAGCCAGGGAAGCTCCTACGAGCAGTACTTC. Its protein is CASSISQGSSYEQYF.

This sequence joins TRBV7-9 and TRBJ1-1; TRBD1 matches 7 bases. CDR3 size: 14 residues. The V gene end was trimmed by 5 bases and the J gene end by 1 base; junction bases not matched to a gene: 4. Germline CDR1 reads SEHNR; CDR2 reads FQNEAQ (reference sequence). The CDR3 sequence is CASSPRTGNTEAFF. Written as DNA, the CDR3 is TGTGCCAGCAGCCCCCGGACAGGGAACACTGAAGCTTTCTTT.

A note on this clone: This specimen includes other DNA sequences encoding the same CDR3. The J gene is TRBJ1-1, the V gene TRBV29-1, with 9 nucleotides matching TRBD1. V shed 0 bases, J shed 4 bases, and the junction held 3 bases outside the gene matches. Germline V gene lookup returns CDR1 SQVTM and CDR2 ANQGSEA. The CDR3 sequence is 14 residues long. The CDR3 DNA follows: TGCAGCGTTGAAGAAGGGACAGGGCTCACTGAAGCTTTCTTT. Translation gives CSVEEGTGLTEAFF.

The CDR3 sequence: CASSAGQRNTEAFF. The CDR3 nucleotides read TGTGCCAGCAGCGCGGGACAGAGAAACACTGAAGCTTTCTTT. The chain is built from TRBV7-2 and TRBJ1-1, with TRBD1 matching over 7 bases. V dropped 5 bases and J dropped 2; count of bases not matched to a gene: 5. CDR3 length: 14 amino acids. CDR1 is SGHTA and CDR2 is FQGNSA in the germline V gene.

The V and J genes are TRBV4-3 and TRBJ2-2, with 8 bases identical to TRBD2. V dropped 4 bases and J dropped 3; count of bases not matched to a gene: 7. The CDR3 sequence is 16 residues long. Germline V gene lookup returns CDR1 LGHNA and CDR2 YSLEER. The CDR3, as DNA: TGCGCCAGCAGCCCCTTAAGACTAGCGTACACCGGGGAGCTGTTTTTT. Its protein is CASSPLRLAYTGELFF.

The rearrangement uses TRBV5-4 and TRBJ1-1; perhaps TRBD1 as D (6 bases). Germline CDR1 SGHNT, CDR2 YYREEE (reference sequence). The CDR3 is made up of 14 amino acids. V lost 4 bases, J lost 1 base, and 11 bases lay in between. The CDR3 sequence is CASSNRGGNTEAFF. The CDR3 coding sequence is TGTGCCAGCAGCAACCGAGGGGGGAACACTGAAGCTTTCTTT.